The 31 T cell receptor beta chains below come from one sample, sequenced in a study of T-cell reconstitution after alpha-beta-depleted transplantation in children. As it was prepared, the TCRbeta library received unique molecular identifiers. TCRdb itself ran the PCR reads through MiXCR, one entry per CDR3 protein. The sample yields just over 70,000 distinct CDR3 sequences, around 7.9% seen once. Sequenced here: PBMCs from the stem cell graft donor, sampled from the stem cell graft. All receptors come from a human donor who donated a stem cell graft to a child with acute lymphoblastic leukemia.

This clonotype was seen a few times. The chain couples TRBV20-1 to TRBJ2-5; TRBD2 might be the D (6 bases). Germline CDR1 and CDR2: DFQATT and SNEGSKA (reference sequence). The CDR3 runs to 15 residues. V dropped 6 bases and J dropped 5 bases, with 22 bases sitting between them. The CDR3 DNA is TGCAGTGCCTTTACCCTAGCGAGTGTTGGCGAGACCCAGTACTTC. It translates to CSAFTLASVGETQYF.

This clonotype was counted ten times or more. The chain uses TRBV7-7 and TRBJ2-1, with D tentatively TRBD1 or TRBD2 (5 bases each). The CDR3 length is 14 residues. Trimming removed 3 bases from V and 2 bases from J, with 8 bases in between. Germline CDR1 is SSHAT and CDR2 is FNYEAQ (reference sequence). The CDR3 DNA is TGTGCCAGCAGCTTTGGGGGACCCTACAATGAGCAGTTCTTC. As protein: CASSFGGPYNEQFF.

This clonotype was found a few times. This chain links TRBV6-1 with TRBJ2-1, with D tentatively TRBD2 (5 bases). Trimming pared 0 bases from V and 3 bases from J, leaving 12 bases between. There are 16 residues in the CDR3. The germline gives CDR1 MNHNS, CDR2 SASEGT. This CDR3 reads CASSEARVPDYNEQFF. In DNA, the CDR3 is TGTGCCAGCAGTGAAGCGCGGGTCCCCGACTACAATGAGCAGTTCTTC.

This clonotype was picked up many times. The chain employs TRBV7-2 and TRBJ2-1; D is possibly TRBD1 (6 bases). CDR1 SGHTA and CDR2 FQGNSA come from the germline V gene. This CDR3 contains 16 residues. Trimming cost V 1 base and J 4 bases, with 14 bases left between them. This CDR3 reads CASSLDGTPKYNEQFF. CDR3 DNA sequence: TGTGCCAGCAGCTTAGATGGGACACCTAAATACAATGAGCAGTTCTTC.

This clonotype showed up many times. The rearrangement uses TRBV15 and TRBJ2-3; D is unclear. This CDR3 is built from 14 residues. Germline V CDR1 and CDR2: LNHNV, YYDKDF (reference sequence). Trimming stripped 0 bases from V and 1 base from J, with 5 bases between. CDR3 in amino acids: CATSRDPRTDTQYF. CDR3 bases: TGTGCCACCAGCAGAGATCCCCGCACAGATACGCAGTATTTT.

This clonotype was detected many times. V usage is TRBV5-1 and J usage is TRBJ2-7, with a weak D call TRBD1 (6 bases). This CDR3 region has 14 residues. Germline CDR1 and CDR2: SGHRS and YFSETQ. The V gene lost 2 bases and the J gene lost 5 bases, with 14 bases spanning the gap. The CDR3 here is CASSLQGIHDEQYF. CDR3 nucleotide sequence: TGCGCCAGCAGCTTACAGGGAATTCATGACGAGCAGTACTTC.

This clonotype was counted ten times or more. CDR3 nucleotide sequence: TGTGCCAGCAGACCCGGAACCCAAACTAGTATCTTAGAGACCCAGTACTTC. Protein product: CASRPGTQTSILETQYF. The chain uses TRBV7-3 and TRBJ2-5; D is possibly TRBD2 (5 bases). The germline gives CDR1 SGHTA, CDR2 FQGTGA. This CDR3 is 17 amino acids long. V was cut by 6 bases and J by 4 bases, with 24 bases left in between.

There are a few counts of this clonotype. This sequence joins TRBV19 and TRBJ2-7; 7 bases fit TRBD1. The junction had 6 bases not matched to a gene; V was cut back by 6 bases and J by 1 base. There are 14 residues in the CDR3. Germline V gives CDR1 LNHDA, CDR2 SQIVND (reference sequence). CDR3 amino acids: CASRDSTGSYEQYF. The CDR3 bases are TGTGCCAGTAGGGACTCGACAGGGTCCTACGAGCAGTACTTC.

This clonotype was detected many times. The chain is built from TRBV7-9 and TRBJ1-1; a possible D gene is TRBD1 (6 bases). Germline CDR1 reads SEHNR; CDR2 reads FQNEAQ (reference sequence). The V end was cut by 4 bases, the J end by 11 bases, with 11 bases between. The CDR3 contains 11 residues. This CDR3 is CASSSQGIAFF. In nucleotides, the CDR3 is TGTGCCAGCAGCTCCCAGGGGATCGCTTTCTTT.

This clonotype was counted ten times or more. The chain has TRBV29-1 and TRBJ2-5; unclear D gene. Trimming took 0 bases from V and 2 from J, leaving 13 bases between them. The germline V gene encodes CDR1 SQVTM and CDR2 ANQGSEA. The CDR3 has 15 residues. In DNA, the CDR3 is TGCAGCGTTGAAGATCCGAGACAAGTACAAGAGACCCAGTACTTC. This sequence encodes CSVEDPRQVQETQYF.

The sample holds many counts of this clonotype. The chain links TRBV27 to TRBJ1-5; TRBD1 is a possible D gene (5 bases). V was trimmed by 7 bases and J by 5 bases, leaving 15 bases between them. Germline V CDR1 and CDR2: MNHEY, SMNVEV (reference sequence). This CDR3 has 14 residues. In DNA, the CDR3 is TGTGCCAGCACCCCCCGGGGCAATTATCAGCCCCAGCATTTT. As protein: CASTPRGNYQPQHF.

This chain uses TRBV18 with TRBJ1-4; D gene ambiguous. The germline V gene encodes CDR1 KGHSH and CDR2 LQKENI. This CDR3 is built from 15 residues. Deletions cut 2 bases from V and 5 bases from J, with 12 bases between. CDR3 residues: CASSPGSSKNEKLFF. In DNA form, the CDR3 reads TGTGCCAGCTCACCAGGGTCCTCGAAGAATGAAAAACTGTTTTTT.

In this sample, this clonotype turned up many times. This chain links TRBV7-2 with TRBJ2-7; 10 bases agree with TRBD2. The CDR3 runs to 16 residues. The V segment lost 3 bases and the J segment 4 bases; nucleotides outside the gene matches: 9. The V gene's germline CDR1 is SGHTA and CDR2 FQGNSA. CDR3 nucleotides: TGTGCCAGCAGCTTGGAGGGGAGCGGGAGGGCTTACGAGCAGTACTTC. It is translated as CASSLEGSGRAYEQYF.

This clonotype was found a few times. The CDR3 here is CAISESIRSTATNEKLFF. Here the CDR3 DNA reads TGTGCCATCAGTGAGTCGATCAGGAGTACAGCAACTAATGAAAAACTGTTTTTT. This rearrangement joins TRBV10-3 to TRBJ1-4; D is ambiguous. Trimming took off 0 bases at V and 0 bases at J, with 14 bases between the two ends. Germline V lookup: CDR1 ENHRY, CDR2 SYGVKD. The CDR3 has 18 amino acids.

The chain recombines TRBV11-3 with TRBJ1-1; perhaps TRBD1 as D (5 bases). Germline V gene data show CDR1 as SGHNT and CDR2 as YENEEA. The ends were cut back, 0 bases at V and 1 base at J, with 9 bases in the middle. This CDR3 spans 15 amino acids. CDR3 loop: CASSLERGGNTEAFF. In nucleotides, the CDR3 is TGTGCCAGCAGCTTAGAGAGGGGTGGGAACACTGAAGCTTTCTTT.

This clonotype was recorded at least ten times. The rearrangement uses TRBV7-9 and TRBJ2-7; tentatively, D is TRBD1 (5 bases). The CDR3 contains 12 residues. Germline V gene data show CDR1 as SEHNR and CDR2 as FQNEAQ (reference sequence). V lost 3 bases, J lost 3 bases, and 6 bases lay in between. CDR3 sequence reads: CASSFDSYEQYF. CDR3 sequence (DNA): TGTGCCAGCAGCTTTGACAGCTACGAGCAGTACTTC.

V and J are TRBV7-9 and TRBJ2-7; D ambiguous. Trimming removed 5 bases from V and 2 bases from J, with 7 bases in between. The CDR3 extends over 12 amino acids. CDR1 is SEHNR, CDR2 FQNEAQ, per germline (reference sequence). Here the CDR3 reads CASSPQTYEQYF. The CDR3 bases are TGTGCCAGCAGCCCTCAGACCTACGAGCAGTACTTC.

The chain links TRBV9 to TRBJ2-2; D possibly uses TRBD1 or TRBD2 (5 bases each). The CDR3 contains 16 residues. Trimming pared 0 bases from V and 0 bases from J, leaving 9 bases between. Germline CDR1 is SGDLS and CDR2 is YYNGEE. The CDR3 spells CASSVERGANTGELFF. CDR3 sequence (DNA): TGTGCCAGCAGCGTAGAGAGGGGCGCGAACACCGGGGAGCTGTTTTTT.

This clonotype was counted only a few times. The chain joins TRBV5-4 to TRBJ2-1, with a possible D match to TRBD2 (7 bases). The V gene lost 1 base and the J gene lost 3 bases, with 8 bases spanning the gap. Germline V gene sequence: CDR1 SGHNT, CDR2 YYREEE (reference sequence). The CDR3 contains 14 residues. The DNA of the CDR3 is TGTGCCAGCAGCTTGAGGGGGGGCTACAATGAGCAGTTCTTC. Translating it yields CASSLRGGYNEQFF. Full variable domain (missing parts from reference TRBV5-4 and TRBJ2-1): ETGVTQSPTHLIKTRGQQVTLRCSSQSGHNTVSWYQQALGQGPQFIFQYYREEENGRGNFPPRFSGLQFPNYSSELNVNALELDDSALYLCASSLRGGYNEQFFGPGTRLTVL.

In its sample, this clonotype was seen many times. The V gene is TRBV12-3 or TRBV12-4, the J gene TRBJ2-3, with D perhaps TRBD2 (7 bases). Trimming removed 6 bases at V and 4 bases at J, with 11 bases between. CDR3 size: 13 residues. The CDR3 coding sequence is TGTGCCAGCAGGGGGGGGCAGGCAGATACGCAGTATTTT. It yields the protein CASRGGQADTQYF.

V and J are TRBV7-8 and TRBJ1-2, with 9 bases identical to TRBD1. CDR3 length: 16 amino acids. CDR1 is SGHVS and CDR2 is FQNEAQ in the germline V gene. V was pared by 6 bases and J by 2 bases, with 10 bases of the junction left unmatched. The CDR3 protein is CASSHLGTGTNYGYTF. Here the CDR3 DNA reads TGTGCCAGCAGTCACCTCGGGACAGGGACGAACTATGGCTACACCTTC.

The chain joins TRBV9 to TRBJ2-1, with D perhaps TRBD1 or TRBD2 (6 bases each). The CDR3 is 13 residues long. Germline V CDR1 and CDR2: SGDLS, YYNGEE. V lost 0 bases to trimming and J lost 8 bases, with 9 bases between them. CDR3 nucleotide sequence: TGTGCCAGCAGCGTAGTAGGGGGGCATGAGCAGTTCTTC. Protein product: CASSVVGGHEQFF.

This clonotype has only a few counts. It may be a read error: a sequence one base away is much more abundant. The V call is TRBV11-2, the J call TRBJ1-5, with D hard to call. From germline, CDR1 is SGHAT and CDR2 FQNNGV. The CDR3 sequence is 13 residues long. The CDR3 region is CAGSSSINQPQHF. CDR3 coding DNA: TGTGCCGGCAGCTCGAGTATCAATCAGCCCCAGCATTTT.

This clonotype was recorded many times. This chain connects TRBV10-3 to TRBJ1-6; 7 nucleotides match TRBD1. The ends lost 10 bases at V and 14 bases at J; junction bases unmatched: 20. Germline CDR1 is ENHRY and CDR2 is SYGVKD. This CDR3 contains 15 residues. The CDR3 region is CASWTGTDSQGALHF. CDR3 coding DNA: TGTGCCAGCTGGACCGGGACAGACTCCCAGGGGGCCCTCCACTTT.

There are many counts of this clonotype. Its ends do not fully match the called genes, so a read error is possible. The CDR3 sequence: CASSVPQGAMDF. CDR3 nucleotides: TGTGCCAGCAGCGTACCCCAGGGGGCAATGGATTTT. V is TRBV9 and J is TRBJ2-3; 8 nucleotides agree with TRBD1. The CDR3 runs 12 residues. Germline CDR1 reads SGDLS; CDR2 reads YYNGEE.

This clonotype was observed many times. The genes are TRBV4-3 and TRBJ2-5, with 14 bases lining up with TRBD2. Germline V gene sequence: CDR1 LGHNA, CDR2 YSLEER. Trimming removed 4 bases from V and 4 bases from J; junction bases left unmatched: 5. The CDR3 spans 16 residues. CDR3 sequence (DNA): TGCGCCAGCAGCCCGTCCGGGACTAGCGGGGGAGAGACCCAGTACTTC. This gives the protein CASSPSGTSGGETQYF.

The chain recombines TRBV4-1 with TRBJ1-1, with D perhaps TRBD1 (6 bases). Germline CDR1 is MGHRA and CDR2 is YSYEKL. Trimming removed 0 bases at V and 5 bases at J, with 13 bases between. The CDR3 covers 15 residues. CDR3 protein: CASSQDRGGNTEAFF. CDR3 DNA: TGCGCCAGCAGCCAAGATCGAGGGGGAAATACTGAAGCTTTCTTT.

This clonotype was detected many times. V and J are TRBV5-1 and TRBJ2-1; D call uncertain. Trimming cost V 0 bases and J 5 bases, with 12 bases left between them. The CDR3 has 15 residues. Germline V lookup: CDR1 SGHRS, CDR2 YFSETQ. The DNA for the CDR3 is TGCGCCAGCAGCTTGGATCTGTCACCTAACAATGAGCAGTTCTTC. This sequence encodes CASSLDLSPNNEQFF.

In its sample, this clonotype was seen many times. This chain connects TRBV4-2 to TRBJ1-2; perhaps TRBD1 as D (5 bases). The ends were cut back, 4 bases at V and 2 bases at J, with 23 bases in the middle. There are 18 residues in the CDR3. The V gene's germline CDR1 is LGHNA and CDR2 YNFKEQ. CDR3 in amino acids: CASSLNPGGRVLNYGYTF. Written as DNA, the CDR3 is TGTGCCAGCAGCCTTAACCCGGGCGGCAGGGTTCTCAACTATGGCTACACCTTC.

This clonotype was picked up many times. This chain uses TRBV5-1 with TRBJ2-1; TRBD2 aligns across 14 bases. Germline assignment: CDR1 SGHRS and CDR2 YFSETQ. V gave up 7 bases and J gave up 7 bases; unmatched junction bases: 10. The CDR3 is 16 residues long. CDR3: CASCRGLAGAGNEQFF. The CDR3 bases are TGCGCCAGCTGCAGGGGACTAGCGGGGGCGGGGAATGAGCAGTTCTTC.

V and J are TRBV5-4 and TRBJ2-2; the match to TRBD1 covers 9 bases. Trimming removed 4 bases from V and 4 bases from J; junction bases left unmatched: 5. Germline CDR1 is SGHNT and CDR2 is YYREEE (reference sequence). This CDR3 is 15 amino acids long. The CDR3 is CASSMRTGVTGELFF. CDR3 DNA: TGTGCCAGCAGCATGCGGACAGGGGTCACCGGGGAGCTGTTTTTT.